One sample yielded the 2 T cell receptor beta chains listed below, sequenced in a study of blood T cell repertoires in COVID-19. Clones were read by immunoSEQ multiplex PCR, and TCRdb kept only the in-frame ones, dropping some. This table holds a few hundred thousand clones, roughly 88% found once. The sequenced material came from peripheral blood. These receptors all come from a man older than 75 with acute or convalescent COVID-19.

In this sample, this clone turned up a few times. The chain has TRBV3-1 (or the pseudogene TRBV3-2) and TRBJ2-3; unclear D gene. The CDR3 has 12 amino acids. In germline, CDR1 is LGHDT, CDR2 YNNKEL (reference sequence). V lost 1 base and J 7 bases, leaving 6 bases between the germline ends. CDR3 sequence reads: CASSQVLNTQYF. The CDR3 DNA sequence: TGTGCCAGCAGCCAAGTTCTTAATACGCAGTATTTT.

The chain joins TRBV11-2 to TRBJ2-3, with 8 bases matching TRBD2. V gave up 7 bases and J gave up 5 bases; unmatched junction bases: 11. The CDR3 is 15 amino acids. Germline V gives CDR1 SGHAT, CDR2 FQNNGV. The CDR3 is CASKEREYGGDTQYF. The CDR3 coding sequence is TGTGCCAGCAAAGAGCGGGAGTACGGAGGAGATACGCAGTATTTT.